This T cell receptor beta chain was profiled in a study of molecular identifiers for immune sequencing clone quantification. TCRdb reanalysed the PCR reads using MiXCR and keeps one entry per CDR3 protein. The sample has under 650,000 distinct CDR3 sequences, roughly 21% seen once; the top ten hold 0.85%. Ten or more counts support this clonotype. Its matching antigen is unknown. V dropped 3 bases and J dropped 5 bases, with 11 bases sitting between them. The CDR3 totals 14 residues. The germline V gene encodes CDR1 SEHNR and CDR2 FQNEAQ (reference sequence). Study conclusions and caveats: Reportedly, one cell's Jurkat TCR RNA was detected within 1,100,000 naive CD8 cells.

The sequence was obtained from a human donor in good health. Some libraries in this study had Jurkat cell RNA spiked in. The sequencing sample was made of naive CD8+ T cells from blood, with Jurkat cell RNA spiked in. Subset noted: FACS-sorted CD8+CD4-CCR7+CD45RA+ naive T cells. V usage is TRBV7-9 and J usage is TRBJ1-5; maybe TRBD1 (6 bases). In DNA, the CDR3 is TGTGCCAGCAGCTTTGCGGCAGGGGATCAGCCCCAGCATTTT. Translated: CASSFAAGDQPQHF.